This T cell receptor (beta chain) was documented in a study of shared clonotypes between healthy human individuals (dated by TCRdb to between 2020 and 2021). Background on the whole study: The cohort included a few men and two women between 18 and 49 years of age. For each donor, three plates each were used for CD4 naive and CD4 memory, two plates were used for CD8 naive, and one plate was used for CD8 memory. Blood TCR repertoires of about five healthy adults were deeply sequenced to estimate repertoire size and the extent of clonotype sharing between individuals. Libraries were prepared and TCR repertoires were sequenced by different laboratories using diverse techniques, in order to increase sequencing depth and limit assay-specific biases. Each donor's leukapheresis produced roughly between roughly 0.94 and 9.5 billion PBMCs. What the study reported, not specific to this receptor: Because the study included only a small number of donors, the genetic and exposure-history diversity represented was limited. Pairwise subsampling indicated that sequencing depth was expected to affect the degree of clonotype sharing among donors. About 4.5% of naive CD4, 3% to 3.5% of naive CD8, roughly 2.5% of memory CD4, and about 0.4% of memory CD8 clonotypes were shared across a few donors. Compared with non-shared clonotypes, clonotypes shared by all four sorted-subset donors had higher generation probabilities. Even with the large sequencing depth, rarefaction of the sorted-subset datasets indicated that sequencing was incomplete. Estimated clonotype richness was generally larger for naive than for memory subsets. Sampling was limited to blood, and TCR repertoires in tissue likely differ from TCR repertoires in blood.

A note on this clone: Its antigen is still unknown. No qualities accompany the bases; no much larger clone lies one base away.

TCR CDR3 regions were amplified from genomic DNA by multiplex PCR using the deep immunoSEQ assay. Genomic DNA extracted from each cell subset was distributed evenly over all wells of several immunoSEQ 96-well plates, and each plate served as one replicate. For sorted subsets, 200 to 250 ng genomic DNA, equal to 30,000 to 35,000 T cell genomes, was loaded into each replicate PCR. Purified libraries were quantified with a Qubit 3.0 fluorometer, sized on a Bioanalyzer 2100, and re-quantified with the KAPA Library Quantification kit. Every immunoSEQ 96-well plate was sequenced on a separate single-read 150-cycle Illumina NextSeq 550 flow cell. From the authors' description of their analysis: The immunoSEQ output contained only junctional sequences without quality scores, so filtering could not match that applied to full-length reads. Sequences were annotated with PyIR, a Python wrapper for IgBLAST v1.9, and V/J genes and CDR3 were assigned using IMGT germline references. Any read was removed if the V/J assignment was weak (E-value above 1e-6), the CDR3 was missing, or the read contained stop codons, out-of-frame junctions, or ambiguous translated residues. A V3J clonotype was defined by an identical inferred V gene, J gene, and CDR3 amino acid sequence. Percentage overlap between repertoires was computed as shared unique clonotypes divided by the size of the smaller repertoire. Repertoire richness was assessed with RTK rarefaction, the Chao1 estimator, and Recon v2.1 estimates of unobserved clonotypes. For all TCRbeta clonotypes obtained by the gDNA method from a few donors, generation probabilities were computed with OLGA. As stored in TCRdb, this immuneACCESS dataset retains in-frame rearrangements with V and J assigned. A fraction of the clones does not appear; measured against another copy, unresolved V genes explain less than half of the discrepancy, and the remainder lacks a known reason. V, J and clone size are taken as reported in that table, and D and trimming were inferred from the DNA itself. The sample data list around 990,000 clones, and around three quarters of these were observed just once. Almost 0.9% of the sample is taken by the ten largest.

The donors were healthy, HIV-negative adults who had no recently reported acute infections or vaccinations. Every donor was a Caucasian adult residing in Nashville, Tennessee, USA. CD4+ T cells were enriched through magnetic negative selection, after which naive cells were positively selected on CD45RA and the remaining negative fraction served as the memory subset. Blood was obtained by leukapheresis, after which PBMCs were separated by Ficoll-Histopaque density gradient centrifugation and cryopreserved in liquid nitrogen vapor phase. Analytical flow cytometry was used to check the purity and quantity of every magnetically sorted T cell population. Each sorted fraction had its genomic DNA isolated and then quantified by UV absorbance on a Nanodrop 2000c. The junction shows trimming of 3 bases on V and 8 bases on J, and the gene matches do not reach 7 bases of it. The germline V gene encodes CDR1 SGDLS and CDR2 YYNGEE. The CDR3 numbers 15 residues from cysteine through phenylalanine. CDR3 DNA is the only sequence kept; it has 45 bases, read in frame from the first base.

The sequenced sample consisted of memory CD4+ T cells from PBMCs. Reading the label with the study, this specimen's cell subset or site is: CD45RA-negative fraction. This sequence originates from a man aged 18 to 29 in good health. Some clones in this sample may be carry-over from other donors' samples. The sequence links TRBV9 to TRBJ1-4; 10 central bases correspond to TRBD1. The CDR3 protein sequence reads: CASSAPGDRGEKLFF. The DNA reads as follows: TGTGCCAGCAGCGCCCCTGGGGACAGGGGCGAAAAACTGTTTTTT.